The subject of this entry is one T cell receptor (beta chain). This entry belongs to a study of blood T cell repertoires in COVID-19. Germline CDR1 and CDR2: SGHKS and YYEKEE (reference sequence). The CDR3 has 14 residues. V lost 2 bases, J lost 2 bases, and 10 bases lay in between. Sequencing used immunoSEQ multiplex PCR; TCRdb keeps in-frame clones, though not all of them. The data hold about 110,000 clones, with about 85% observed a single time. Sequencing was carried out using peripheral blood. The sequence was obtained from a human donor in a cohort sampled during active COVID-19. This chain connects TRBV5-5 to TRBJ1-1; D is ambiguous. The CDR3 is CASSFNSYNTEAFF. In DNA, the CDR3 is TGTGCCAGCAGCTTTAACAGCTACAACACTGAAGCTTTCTTT.